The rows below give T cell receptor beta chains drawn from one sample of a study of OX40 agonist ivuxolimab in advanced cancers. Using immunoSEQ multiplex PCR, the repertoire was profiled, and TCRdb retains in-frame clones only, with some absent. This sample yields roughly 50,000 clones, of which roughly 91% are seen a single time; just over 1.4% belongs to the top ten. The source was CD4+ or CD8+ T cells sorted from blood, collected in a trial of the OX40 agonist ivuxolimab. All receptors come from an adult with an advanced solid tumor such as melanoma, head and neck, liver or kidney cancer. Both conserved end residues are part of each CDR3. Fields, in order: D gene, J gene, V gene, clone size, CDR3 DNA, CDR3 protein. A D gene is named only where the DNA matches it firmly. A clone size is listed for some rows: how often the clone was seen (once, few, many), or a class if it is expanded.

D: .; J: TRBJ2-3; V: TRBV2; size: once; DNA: TGTGCCAGCAGTGCCAGGGACACAGATACGCAGTATTTT; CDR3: CASSARDTDTQYF
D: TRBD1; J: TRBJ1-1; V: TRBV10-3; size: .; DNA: TGTGCCATCAGGAACAGGGGAAGTCCCATGAACACTGAAGCTTTCTTT; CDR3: CAIRNRGSPMNTEAFF
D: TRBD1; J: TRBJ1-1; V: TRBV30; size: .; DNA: TGTGCCTGGAGTGTTGGGCAGGGGACAGTTGAAGCTTTCTTT; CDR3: CAWSVGQGTVEAFF
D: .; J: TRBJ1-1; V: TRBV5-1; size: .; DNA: TGCGCCAGCAGCGCCGGAGGGGTCCTGGGAACTGAAGCTTTCTTT; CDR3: CASSAGGVLGTEAFF
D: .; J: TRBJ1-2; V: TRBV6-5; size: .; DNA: TGTGCCAGCAGTAAACTGAACTATGGCTACACCTTC; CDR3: CASSKLNYGYTF
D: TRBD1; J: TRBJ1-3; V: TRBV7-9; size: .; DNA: TGTGCCAGCAGCTTAGGAGACAGGGAGGACACCATATATTTT; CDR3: CASSLGDREDTIYF
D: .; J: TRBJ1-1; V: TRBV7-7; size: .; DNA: TGTGCTAGCAGCTTTAGTCGGGGGGAGGGCACTGAAGCTTTCTTT; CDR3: CASSFSRGEGTEAFF
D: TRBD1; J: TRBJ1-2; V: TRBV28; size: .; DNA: TGTGCCAGCAGTTCACCCGGGACAGAACACCGCGGCTACACCTTC; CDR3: CASSSPGTEHRGYTF
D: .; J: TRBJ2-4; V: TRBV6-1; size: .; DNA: TGTGCCAGCGACTACAAAGTCGGGAAAAACATTCAGTACTTC; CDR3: CASDYKVGKNIQYF
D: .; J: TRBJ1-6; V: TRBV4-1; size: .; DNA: TGCGCCAGCAGCCAAGAGTCGGCGTTGAGAAATTCACCCCTCCACTTT; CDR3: CASSQESALRNSPLHF
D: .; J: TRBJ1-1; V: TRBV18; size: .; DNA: TGTGCCAGCTCAACTGGGAAACACTCTATGAACACTGAAGCTTTCTTT; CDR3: CASSTGKHSMNTEAFF
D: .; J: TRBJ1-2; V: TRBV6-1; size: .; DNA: TGTGCCAGCAACGCCGGGACAACTAACTATGGCTACACCTTC; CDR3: CASNAGTTNYGYTF
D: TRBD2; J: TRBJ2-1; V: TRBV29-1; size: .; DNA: TGCAGCGTAGCCAGCGGGAGCTCCTACAATGAGCAGTTCTTC; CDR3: CSVASGSSYNEQFF
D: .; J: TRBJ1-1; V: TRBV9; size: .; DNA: TGTGCCAGCAGCGTGAAAGGGACCAACACTGAAGCTTTCTTT; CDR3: CASSVKGTNTEAFF
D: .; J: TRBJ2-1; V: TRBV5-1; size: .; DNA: TGCGCCAGCAGCTTAGGGTTAACTTTATACAATGAGCAGTTCTTC; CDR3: CASSLGLTLYNEQFF
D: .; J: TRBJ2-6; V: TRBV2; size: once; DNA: TGTGCCAGCAGTGGGGGTGCCGGGGCCAACGTCCTGACTTTC; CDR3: CASSGGAGANVLTF
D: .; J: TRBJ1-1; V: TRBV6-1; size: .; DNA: TGTGCCAGCAGAGGACAGTTTGGCACTGAAGCTTTCTTT; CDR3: CASRGQFGTEAFF
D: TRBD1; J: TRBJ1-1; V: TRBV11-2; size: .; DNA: TGTGCCAGCGGCAATTCTCAGGGGGGGACTGAAGCTTTCTTT; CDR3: CASGNSQGGTEAFF
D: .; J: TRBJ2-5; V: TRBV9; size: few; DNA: TGTGCCAGCATGGCACTCGCCCAAGAGACCCAGTACTTC; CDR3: CASMALAQETQYF
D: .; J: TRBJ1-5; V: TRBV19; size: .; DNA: TGTGCCAGCTCCTCAGGGCGGAGCAATCAGCCCCAGCATTTT; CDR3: CASSSGRSNQPQHF
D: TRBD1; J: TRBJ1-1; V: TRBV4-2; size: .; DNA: TGTGCCAGCAGCCAAGAGGCACAGGGGGGTGAAGCTTTCTTT; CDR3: CASSQEAQGGEAFF
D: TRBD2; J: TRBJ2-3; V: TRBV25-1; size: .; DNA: TGTGCCAGCAGTGGACCGGGACTAGGCACAGATACGCAGTATTTT; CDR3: CASSGPGLGTDTQYF
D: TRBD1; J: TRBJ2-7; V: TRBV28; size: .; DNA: TGTGCCAGCAGTCCCCCGGACAGGGGGAACGAGCAGTACTTC; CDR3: CASSPPDRGNEQYF
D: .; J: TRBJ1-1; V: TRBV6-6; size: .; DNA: TGTGCCAGCAGTTACTCGGGTGGTTCTGAAGCTTTCTTT; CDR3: CASSYSGGSEAFF